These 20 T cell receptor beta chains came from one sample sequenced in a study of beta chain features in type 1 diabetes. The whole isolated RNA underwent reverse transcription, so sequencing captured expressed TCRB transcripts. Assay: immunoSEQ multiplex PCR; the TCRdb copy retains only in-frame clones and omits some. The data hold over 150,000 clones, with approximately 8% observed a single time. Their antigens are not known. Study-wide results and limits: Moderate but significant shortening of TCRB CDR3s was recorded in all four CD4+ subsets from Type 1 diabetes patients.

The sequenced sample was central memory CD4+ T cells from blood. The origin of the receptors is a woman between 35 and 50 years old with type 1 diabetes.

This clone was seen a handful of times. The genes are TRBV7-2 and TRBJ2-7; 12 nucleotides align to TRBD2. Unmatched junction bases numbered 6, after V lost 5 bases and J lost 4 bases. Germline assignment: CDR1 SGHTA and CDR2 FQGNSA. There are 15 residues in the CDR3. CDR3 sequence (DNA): TGTGCCAGCAGCCCATCTAGCGGGAGGGAGTACGAGCAGTACTTC. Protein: CASSPSSGREYEQYF.

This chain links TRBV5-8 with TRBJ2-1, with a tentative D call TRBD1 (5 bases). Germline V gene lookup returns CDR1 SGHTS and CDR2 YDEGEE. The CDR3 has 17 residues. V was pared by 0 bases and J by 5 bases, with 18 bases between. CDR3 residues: CASSLVQVIEGHNEQFF. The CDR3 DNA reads TGTGCCAGCAGCTTGGTACAGGTCATAGAAGGTCACAATGAGCAGTTCTTC.

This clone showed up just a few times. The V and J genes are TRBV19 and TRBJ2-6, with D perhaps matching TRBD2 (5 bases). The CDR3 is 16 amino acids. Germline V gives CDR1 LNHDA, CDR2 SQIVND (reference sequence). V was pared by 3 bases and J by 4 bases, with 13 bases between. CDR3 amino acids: CASSMGRGSGANVLTF. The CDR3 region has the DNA TGTGCCAGTAGTATGGGCAGAGGGTCAGGGGCCAACGTCCTGACTTTC.

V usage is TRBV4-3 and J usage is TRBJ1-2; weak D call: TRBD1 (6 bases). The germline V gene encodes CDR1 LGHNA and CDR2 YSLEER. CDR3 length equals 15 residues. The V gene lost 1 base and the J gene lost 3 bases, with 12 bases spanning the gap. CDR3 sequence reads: CASSQAVQGHYGYTF. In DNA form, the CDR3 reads TGCGCCAGCAGCCAAGCAGTACAGGGCCACTATGGCTACACCTTC.

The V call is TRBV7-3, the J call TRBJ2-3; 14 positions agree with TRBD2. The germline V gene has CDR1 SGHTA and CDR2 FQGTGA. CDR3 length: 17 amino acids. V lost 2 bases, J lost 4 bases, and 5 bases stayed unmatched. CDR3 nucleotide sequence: TGTGCCAGCAGCTTAGGACTAGCGGGAGGAGGAGCAGATACGCAGTATTTT. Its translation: CASSLGLAGGGADTQYF.

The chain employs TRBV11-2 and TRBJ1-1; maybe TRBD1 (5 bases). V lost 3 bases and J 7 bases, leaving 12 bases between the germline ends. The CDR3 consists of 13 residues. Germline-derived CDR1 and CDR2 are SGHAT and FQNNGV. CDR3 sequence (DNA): TGTGCCAGCAGCTTGGAAGCGGGGGGTGAAGCTTTCTTT. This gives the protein CASSLEAGGEAFF.

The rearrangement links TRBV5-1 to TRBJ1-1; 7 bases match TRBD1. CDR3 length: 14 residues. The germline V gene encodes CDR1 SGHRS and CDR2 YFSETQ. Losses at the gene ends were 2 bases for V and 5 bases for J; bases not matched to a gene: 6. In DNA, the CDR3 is TGCGCCAGCAGCTTCACAGGGGAGAAGACTGAAGCTTTCTTT. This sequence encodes CASSFTGEKTEAFF.

CDR3 region: CASSVDSGNQPQHF. The DNA for the CDR3 is TGTGCCAGCAGCGTCGACAGCGGCAATCAGCCCCAGCATTTT. The chain couples TRBV28 to TRBJ1-5, with D perhaps matching TRBD1 (5 bases). Germline values: CDR1 MDHEN, CDR2 SYDVKM. The V and J ends lost 6 bases and 2 bases respectively, with 11 bases between them. The CDR3 is 14 amino acids.

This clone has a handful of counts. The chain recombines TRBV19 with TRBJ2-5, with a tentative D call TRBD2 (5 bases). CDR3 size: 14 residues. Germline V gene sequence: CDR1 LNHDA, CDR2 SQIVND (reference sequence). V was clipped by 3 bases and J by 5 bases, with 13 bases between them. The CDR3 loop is CASSIRSGGETQYF. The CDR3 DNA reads TGTGCCAGTAGTATTAGGTCAGGAGGCGAGACCCAGTACTTC. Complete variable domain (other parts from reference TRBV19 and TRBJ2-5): DGGITQSPKYLFRKEGQNVTLSCEQNLNHDAMYWYRQDPGQGLRLIYYSQIVNDFQKGDIAEGYSVSREKKESFPLTVTSAQKNPTAFYLCASSIRSGGETQYFGPGTRLLVL.

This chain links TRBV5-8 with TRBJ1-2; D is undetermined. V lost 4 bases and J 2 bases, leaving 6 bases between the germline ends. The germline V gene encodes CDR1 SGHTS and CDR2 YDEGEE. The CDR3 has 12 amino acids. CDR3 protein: CASSRGNYGYTF. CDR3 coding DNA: TGTGCCAGCAGCCGCGGCAACTATGGCTACACCTTC.

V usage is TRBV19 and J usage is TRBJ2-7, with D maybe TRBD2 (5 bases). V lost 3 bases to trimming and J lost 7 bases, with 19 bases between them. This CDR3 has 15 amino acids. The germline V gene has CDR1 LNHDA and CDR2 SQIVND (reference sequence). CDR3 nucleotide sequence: TGTGCCAGTAGTATTACCGGGATAGCAACCCCTGAGCAGTACTTC. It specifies CASSITGIATPEQYF.

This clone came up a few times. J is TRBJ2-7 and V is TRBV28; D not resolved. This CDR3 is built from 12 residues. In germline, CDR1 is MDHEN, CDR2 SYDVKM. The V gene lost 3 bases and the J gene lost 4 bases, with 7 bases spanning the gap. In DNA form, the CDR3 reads TGTGCCAGCAGTTTCAGAAATTACGAGCAGTACTTC. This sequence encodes CASSFRNYEQYF. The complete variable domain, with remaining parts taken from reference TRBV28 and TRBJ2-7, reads DVKVTQSSRYLVKRTGEKVFLECVQDMDHENMFWYRQDPGLGLRLIYFSYDVKMKEKGDIPEGYSVSREKKERFSLILESASTNQTSMYLCASSFRNYEQYFGPGTRLTVT.

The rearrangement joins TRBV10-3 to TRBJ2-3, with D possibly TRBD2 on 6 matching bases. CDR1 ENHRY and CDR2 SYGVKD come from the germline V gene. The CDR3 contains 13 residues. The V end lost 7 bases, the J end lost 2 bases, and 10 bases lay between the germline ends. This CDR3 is CAIKGGITDTQYF. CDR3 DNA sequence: TGTGCCATCAAGGGCGGGATCACAGATACGCAGTATTTT.

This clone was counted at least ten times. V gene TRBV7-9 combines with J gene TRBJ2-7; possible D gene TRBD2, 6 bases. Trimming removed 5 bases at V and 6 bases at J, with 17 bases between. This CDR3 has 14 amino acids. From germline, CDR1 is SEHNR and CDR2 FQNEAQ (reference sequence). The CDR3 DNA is TGTGCCAGCAGCCCAATCGGGGGAGTTGGCGAGCAGTACTTC. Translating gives CASSPIGGVGEQYF. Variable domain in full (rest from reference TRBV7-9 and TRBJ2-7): DTGVSQNPRHKITKRGQNVTFRCDPISEHNRLYWYRQTLGQGPEFLTYFQNEAQLEKSRLLSDRFSAERPKGSFSTLEIQRTEQGDSAMYLCASSPIGGVGEQYFGPGTRLTVT.

The chain's CDR3 is CASSQGLGYVYEQYF. The CDR3 DNA is TGCGCCAGCAGCCAAGGACTAGGCTACGTTTACGAGCAGTACTTC. V is TRBV4-1 and J is TRBJ2-7; the D gene is possibly TRBD2 (6 bases). The CDR3 length is 15 residues. V was trimmed by 1 base and J by 4 bases, leaving 14 bases between them. Germline CDR1 and CDR2: MGHRA and YSYEKL.

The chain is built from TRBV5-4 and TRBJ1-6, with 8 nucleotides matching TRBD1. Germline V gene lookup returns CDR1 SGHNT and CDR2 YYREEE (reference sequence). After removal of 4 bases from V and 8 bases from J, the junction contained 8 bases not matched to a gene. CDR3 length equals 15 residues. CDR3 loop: CASSTGQGRDSPLHF. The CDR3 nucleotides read TGTGCCAGCAGCACCGGACAGGGAAGGGATTCACCCCTCCACTTT.

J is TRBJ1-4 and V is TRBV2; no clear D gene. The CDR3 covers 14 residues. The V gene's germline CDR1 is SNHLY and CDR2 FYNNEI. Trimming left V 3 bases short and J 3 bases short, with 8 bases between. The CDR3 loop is CASSDGVANEKLFF. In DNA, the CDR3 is TGTGCCAGCAGTGATGGAGTGGCTAATGAAAAACTGTTTTTT.

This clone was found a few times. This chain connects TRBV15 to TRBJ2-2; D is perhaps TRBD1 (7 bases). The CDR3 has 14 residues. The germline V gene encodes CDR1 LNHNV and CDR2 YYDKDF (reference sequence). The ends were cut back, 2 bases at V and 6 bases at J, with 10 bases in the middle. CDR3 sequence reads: CATSRSRGAGELFF. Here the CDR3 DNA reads TGTGCCACCAGCAGATCCAGGGGGGCCGGGGAGCTGTTTTTT.

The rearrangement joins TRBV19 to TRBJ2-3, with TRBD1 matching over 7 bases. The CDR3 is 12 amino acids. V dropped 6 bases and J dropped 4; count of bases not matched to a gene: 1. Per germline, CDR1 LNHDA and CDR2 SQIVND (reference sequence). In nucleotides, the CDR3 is TGTGCCAGTAGACAGGGGTCAGATACGCAGTATTTT. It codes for CASRQGSDTQYF.

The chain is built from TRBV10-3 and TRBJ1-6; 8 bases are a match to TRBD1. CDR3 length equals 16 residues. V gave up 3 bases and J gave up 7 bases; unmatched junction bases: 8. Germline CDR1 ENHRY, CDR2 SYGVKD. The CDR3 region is CAISERQGSGNSPLHF. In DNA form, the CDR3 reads TGTGCCATCAGTGAACGACAGGGGTCGGGGAATTCACCCCTCCACTTT.